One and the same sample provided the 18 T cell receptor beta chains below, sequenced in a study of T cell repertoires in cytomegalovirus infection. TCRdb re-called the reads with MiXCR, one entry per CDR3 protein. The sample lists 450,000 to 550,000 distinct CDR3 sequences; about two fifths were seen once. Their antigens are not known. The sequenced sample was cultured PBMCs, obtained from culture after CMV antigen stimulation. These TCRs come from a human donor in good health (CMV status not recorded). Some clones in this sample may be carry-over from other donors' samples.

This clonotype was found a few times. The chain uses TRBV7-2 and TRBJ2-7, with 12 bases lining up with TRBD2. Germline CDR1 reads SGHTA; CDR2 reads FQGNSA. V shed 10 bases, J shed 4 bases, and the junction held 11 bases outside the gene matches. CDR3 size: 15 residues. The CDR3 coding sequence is TGTGCCACCAAGCTAGCGGGAGGGCCCGAGTACGAGCAGTACTTC. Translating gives CATKLAGGPEYEQYF. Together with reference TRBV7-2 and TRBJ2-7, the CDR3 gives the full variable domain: GAGVSQSPSNKVTEKGKDVELRCDPISGHTALYWYRQSLGQGLEFLIYFQGNSAPDKSGLPSDRFSAERTGGSVSTLTIQRTQQEDSAVYLCATKLAGGPEYEQYFGPGTRLTVT.

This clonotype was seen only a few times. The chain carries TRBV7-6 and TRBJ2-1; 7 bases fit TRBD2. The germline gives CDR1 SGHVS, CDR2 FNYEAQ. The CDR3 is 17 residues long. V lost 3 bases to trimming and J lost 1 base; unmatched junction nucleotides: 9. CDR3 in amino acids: CASSFKPAGLSYNEQFF. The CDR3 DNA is TGTGCCAGCAGCTTCAAACCAGCGGGGTTATCCTACAATGAGCAGTTCTTC.

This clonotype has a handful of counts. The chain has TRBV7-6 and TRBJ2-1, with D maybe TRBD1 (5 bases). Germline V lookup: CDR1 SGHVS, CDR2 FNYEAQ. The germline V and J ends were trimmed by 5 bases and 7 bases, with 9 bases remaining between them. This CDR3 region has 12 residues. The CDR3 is CASSHPGNEQFF. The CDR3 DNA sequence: TGTGCCAGCAGCCACCCAGGGAATGAGCAGTTCTTC. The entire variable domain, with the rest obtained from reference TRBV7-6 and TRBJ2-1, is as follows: GAGVSQSPRYKVTKRGQDVALRCDPISGHVSLYWYRQALGQGPEFLTYFNYEAQQDKSGLPNDRFSAERPEGSISTLTIQRTEQRDSAMYRCASSHPGNEQFFGPGTRLTVL.

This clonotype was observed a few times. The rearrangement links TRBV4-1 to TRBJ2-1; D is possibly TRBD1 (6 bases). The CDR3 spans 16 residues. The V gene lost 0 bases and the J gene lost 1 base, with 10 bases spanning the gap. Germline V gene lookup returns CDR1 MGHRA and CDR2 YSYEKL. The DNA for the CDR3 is TGCGCCAGCAGCCAAGATATAGGGGGATCCTACAATGAGCAGTTCTTC. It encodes CASSQDIGGSYNEQFF.

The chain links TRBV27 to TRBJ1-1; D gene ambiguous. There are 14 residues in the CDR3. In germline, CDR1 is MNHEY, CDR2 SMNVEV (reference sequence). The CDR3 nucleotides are TGTGCTACACACACCGTCGGAGGGAACACTGAAGCTTTCTTT. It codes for CATHTVGGNTEAFF.

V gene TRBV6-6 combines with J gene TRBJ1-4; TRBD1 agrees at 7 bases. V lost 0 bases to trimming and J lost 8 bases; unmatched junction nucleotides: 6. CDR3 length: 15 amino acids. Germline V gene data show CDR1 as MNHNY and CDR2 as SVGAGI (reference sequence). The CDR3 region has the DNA TGTGCCAGCAGTTACTCCGACAGGGTCGGAGAAAAACTGTTTTTT. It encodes CASSYSDRVGEKLFF.

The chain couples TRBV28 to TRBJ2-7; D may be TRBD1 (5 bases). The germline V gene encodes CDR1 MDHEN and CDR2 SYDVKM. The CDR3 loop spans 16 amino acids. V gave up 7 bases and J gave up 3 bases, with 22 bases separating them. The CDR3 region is CASTLGWGGKHYEQYF. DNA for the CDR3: TGTGCCAGCACCCTCGGATGGGGCGGCAAACACTACGAGCAGTACTTC.

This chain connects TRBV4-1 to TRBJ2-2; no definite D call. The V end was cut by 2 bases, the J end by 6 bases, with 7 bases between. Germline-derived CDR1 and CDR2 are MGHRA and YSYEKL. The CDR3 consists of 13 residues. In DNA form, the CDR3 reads TGCGCCAGCAGCCAACCTTTGGCCGGGGAGCTGTTTTTT. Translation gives CASSQPLAGELFF.

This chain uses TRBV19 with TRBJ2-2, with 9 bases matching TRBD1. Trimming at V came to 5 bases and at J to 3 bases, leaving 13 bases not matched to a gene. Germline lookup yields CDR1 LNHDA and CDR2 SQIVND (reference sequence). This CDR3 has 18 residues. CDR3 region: CASSPGGPGQGDTGELFF. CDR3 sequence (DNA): TGTGCCAGTAGTCCAGGGGGACCGGGACAGGGAGACACCGGGGAGCTGTTTTTT.

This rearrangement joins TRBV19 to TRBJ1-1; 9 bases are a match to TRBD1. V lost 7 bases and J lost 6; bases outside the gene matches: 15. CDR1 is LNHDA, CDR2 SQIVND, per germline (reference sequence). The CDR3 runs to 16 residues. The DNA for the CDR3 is TGTGCCAGTACCGCCATCTATACGGGACAGGGTGCTGAAGCTTTCTTT. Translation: CASTAIYTGQGAEAFF.

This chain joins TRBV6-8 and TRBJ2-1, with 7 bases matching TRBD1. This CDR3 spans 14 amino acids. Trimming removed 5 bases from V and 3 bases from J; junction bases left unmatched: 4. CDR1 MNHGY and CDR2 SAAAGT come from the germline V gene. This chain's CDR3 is CASSRGQVYNEQFF. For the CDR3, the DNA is TGTGCCAGCAGTAGAGGACAGGTCTACAATGAGCAGTTCTTC.

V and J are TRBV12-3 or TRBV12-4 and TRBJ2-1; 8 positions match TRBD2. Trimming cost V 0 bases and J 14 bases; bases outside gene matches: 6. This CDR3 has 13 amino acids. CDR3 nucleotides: TGTGCCAGCAGTTTAGCGCGTAGAGCGGGGGAGTTCTTC. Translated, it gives CASSLARRAGEFF.

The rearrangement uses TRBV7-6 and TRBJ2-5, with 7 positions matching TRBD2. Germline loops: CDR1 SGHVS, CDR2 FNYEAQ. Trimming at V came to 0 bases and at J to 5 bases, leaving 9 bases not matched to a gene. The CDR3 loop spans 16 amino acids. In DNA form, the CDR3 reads TGTGCCAGCAGCTTAGCGGGGGGGAACCTGGGGGAGACCCAGTACTTC. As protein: CASSLAGGNLGETQYF.

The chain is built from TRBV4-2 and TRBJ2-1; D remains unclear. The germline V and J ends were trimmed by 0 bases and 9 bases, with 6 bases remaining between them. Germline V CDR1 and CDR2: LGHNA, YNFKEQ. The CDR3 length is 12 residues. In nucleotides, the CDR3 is TGTGCCAGCAGCCAAGATTGGGGTGAGCAGTTCTTC. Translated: CASSQDWGEQFF.

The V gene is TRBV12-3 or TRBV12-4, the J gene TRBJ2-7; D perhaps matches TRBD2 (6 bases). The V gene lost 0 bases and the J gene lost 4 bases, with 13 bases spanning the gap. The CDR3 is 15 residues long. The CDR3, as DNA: TGTGCCAGCAGTTTAGCCTCGCCAGGGAGGTACGAGCAGTACTTC. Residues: CASSLASPGRYEQYF.

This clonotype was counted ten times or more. CDR3 region: CASSYGQAYEQYF. CDR3 DNA sequence: TGTGCCAGCAGCTACGGACAGGCCTACGAGCAGTACTTC. The chain employs TRBV7-2 and TRBJ2-7; 7 bases match TRBD1. With V trimmed by 4 bases and J by 2 bases, 2 bases remained unmatched. CDR3 length: 13 residues. CDR1 and CDR2 (germline): SGHTA, FQGNSA.

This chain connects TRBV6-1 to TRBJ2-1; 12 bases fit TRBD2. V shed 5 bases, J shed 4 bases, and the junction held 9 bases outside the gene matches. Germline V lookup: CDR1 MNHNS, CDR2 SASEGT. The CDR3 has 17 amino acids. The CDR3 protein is CASSRGLAGNRYNEQFF. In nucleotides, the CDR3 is TGTGCCAGCAGTCGCGGACTAGCGGGAAACCGGTACAATGAGCAGTTCTTC.

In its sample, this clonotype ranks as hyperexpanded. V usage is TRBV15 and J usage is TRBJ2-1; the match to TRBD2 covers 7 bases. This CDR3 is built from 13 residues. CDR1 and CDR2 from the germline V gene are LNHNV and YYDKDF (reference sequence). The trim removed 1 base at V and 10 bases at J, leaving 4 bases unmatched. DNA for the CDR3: TGTGCCACCAGCAGAGTGGCGGGAGAAGAGCAGTTCTTC. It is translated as CATSRVAGEEQFF. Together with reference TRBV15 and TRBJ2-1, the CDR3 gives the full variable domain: DAMVIQNPRYQVTQFGKPVTLSCSQTLNHNVMYWYQQKSSQAPKLLFHYYDKDFNNEADTPDNFQSRRPNTSFCFLDIRSPGLGDTAMYLCATSRVAGEEQFFGPGTRLTVL.